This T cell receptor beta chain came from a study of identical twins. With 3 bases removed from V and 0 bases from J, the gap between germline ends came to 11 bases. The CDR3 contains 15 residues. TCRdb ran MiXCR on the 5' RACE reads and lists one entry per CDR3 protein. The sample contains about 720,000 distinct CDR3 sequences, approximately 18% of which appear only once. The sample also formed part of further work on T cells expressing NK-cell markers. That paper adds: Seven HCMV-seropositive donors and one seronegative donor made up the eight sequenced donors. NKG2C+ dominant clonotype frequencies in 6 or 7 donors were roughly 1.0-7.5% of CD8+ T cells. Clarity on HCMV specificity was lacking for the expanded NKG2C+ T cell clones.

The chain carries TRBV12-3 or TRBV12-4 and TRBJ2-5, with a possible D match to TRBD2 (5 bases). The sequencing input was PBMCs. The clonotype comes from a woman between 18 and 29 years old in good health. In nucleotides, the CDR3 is TGTGCCAGCAGTTTCCAGGACTTCGACCAAGAGACCCAGTACTTC. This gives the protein CASSFQDFDQETQYF.